This TCR beta chain was obtained from a study of identical twins. There are 14 residues in the CDR3. Germline V gives CDR1 SEHNR, CDR2 FQNEAQ (reference sequence). V lost 3 bases to trimming and J lost 10 bases; unmatched junction nucleotides: 7. General observations from the study: Cord blood beta clonotypes present at high abundance carried fewer insertions; no such pattern appeared in memory repertoires.

With respect to this clonotype: Its specificity is unknown.

MiXCR, applied by TCRdb to the 5' RACE reads, yields one record per CDR3 protein. Altogether about 660,000 distinct CDR3 sequences are present, roughly 8% being singletons, with the ten largest covering around 0.98%. These data were likewise used in another study, on yellow fever vaccine responses in identical twins.

The V gene is TRBV7-9, the J gene TRBJ2-1; 9 bases fit TRBD1. This sequence was found in a woman aged 18-29 years in good health. Source material: PBMCs. Written as DNA, the CDR3 is TGTGCCAGCAGCTTGCGGACAGGGGAAAAAGAGCAGTTCTTC. Amino acids: CASSLRTGEKEQFF.